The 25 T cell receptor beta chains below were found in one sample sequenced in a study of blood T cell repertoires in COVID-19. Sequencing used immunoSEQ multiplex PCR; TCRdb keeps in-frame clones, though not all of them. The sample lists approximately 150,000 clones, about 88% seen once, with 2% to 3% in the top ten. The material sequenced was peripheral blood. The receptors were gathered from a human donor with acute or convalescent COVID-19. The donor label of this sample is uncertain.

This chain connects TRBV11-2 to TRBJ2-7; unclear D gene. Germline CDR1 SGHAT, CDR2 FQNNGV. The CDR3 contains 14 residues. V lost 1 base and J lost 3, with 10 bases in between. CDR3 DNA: TGTGCCAGCAGCTTAGGTGCAGCGCTCTACGAGCAGTACGTC. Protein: CASSLGAALYEQYV.

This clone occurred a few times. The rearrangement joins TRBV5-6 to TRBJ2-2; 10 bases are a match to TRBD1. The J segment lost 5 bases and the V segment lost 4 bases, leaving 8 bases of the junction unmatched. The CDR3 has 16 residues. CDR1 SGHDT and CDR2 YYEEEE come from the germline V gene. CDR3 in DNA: TGTGCCAGCAGCGGCGGACAGGGGGTAAAGACCGGGGAGCTGTTTTTT. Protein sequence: CASSGGQGVKTGELFF. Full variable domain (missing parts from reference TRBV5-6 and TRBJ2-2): DAGVTQSPTHLIKTRGQQVTLRCSPKSGHDTVSWYQQALGQGPQFIFQYYEEEERQRGNFPDRFSGHQFPNYSSELNVNALLLGDSALYLCASSGGQGVKTGELFFGEGSRLTVL.

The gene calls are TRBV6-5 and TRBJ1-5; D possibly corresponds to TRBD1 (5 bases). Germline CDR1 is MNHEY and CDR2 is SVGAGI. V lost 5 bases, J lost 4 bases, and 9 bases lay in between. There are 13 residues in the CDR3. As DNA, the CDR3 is TGTGCCAGCAGTACACAGGAGAATCAGCCCCAGCATTTT. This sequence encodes CASSTQENQPQHF.

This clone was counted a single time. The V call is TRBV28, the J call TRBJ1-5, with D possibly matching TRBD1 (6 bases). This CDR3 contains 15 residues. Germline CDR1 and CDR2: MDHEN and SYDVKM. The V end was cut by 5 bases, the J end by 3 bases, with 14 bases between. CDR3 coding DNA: TGTGCCAGCAGTACTCAGGGGATTAACAATCAGCCCCAGCATTTT. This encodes CASSTQGINNQPQHF.

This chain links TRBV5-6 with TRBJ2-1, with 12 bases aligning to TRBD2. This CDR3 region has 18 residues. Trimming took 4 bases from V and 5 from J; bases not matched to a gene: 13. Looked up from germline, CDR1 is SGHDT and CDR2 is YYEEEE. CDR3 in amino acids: CASSPNLGLAGRDNEQFF. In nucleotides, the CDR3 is TGTGCCAGCAGCCCCAACCTAGGACTAGCGGGAAGGGACAATGAGCAGTTCTTC. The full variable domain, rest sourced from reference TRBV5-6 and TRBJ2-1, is DAGVTQSPTHLIKTRGQQVTLRCSPKSGHDTVSWYQQALGQGPQFIFQYYEEEERQRGNFPDRFSGHQFPNYSSELNVNALLLGDSALYLCASSPNLGLAGRDNEQFFGPGTRLTVL.

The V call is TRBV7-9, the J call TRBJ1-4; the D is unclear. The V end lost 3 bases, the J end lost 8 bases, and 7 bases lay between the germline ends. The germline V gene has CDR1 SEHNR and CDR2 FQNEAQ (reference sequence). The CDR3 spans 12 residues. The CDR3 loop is CASSFVREKLFF. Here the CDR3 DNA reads TGTGCCAGCAGCTTTGTCCGGGAAAAACTGTTTTTT.

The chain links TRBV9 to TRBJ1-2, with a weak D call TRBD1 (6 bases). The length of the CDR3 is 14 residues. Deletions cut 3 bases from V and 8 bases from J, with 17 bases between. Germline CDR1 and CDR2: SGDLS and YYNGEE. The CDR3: CASSAGWGHWGYTF. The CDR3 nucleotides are TGTGCCAGCAGCGCTGGGTGGGGGCATTGGGGCTACACCTTC.

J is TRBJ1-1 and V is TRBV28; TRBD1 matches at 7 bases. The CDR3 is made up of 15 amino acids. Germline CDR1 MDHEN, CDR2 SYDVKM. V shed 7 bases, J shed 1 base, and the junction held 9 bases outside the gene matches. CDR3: CASKGGGWGNTEAFF. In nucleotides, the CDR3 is TGTGCCAGCAAAGGAGGGGGCTGGGGGAACACTGAAGCTTTCTTT.

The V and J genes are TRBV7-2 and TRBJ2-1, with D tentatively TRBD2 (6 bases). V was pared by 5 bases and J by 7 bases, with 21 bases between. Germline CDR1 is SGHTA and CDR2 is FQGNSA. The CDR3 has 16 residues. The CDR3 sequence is CASSKGLTPTTNEQFF. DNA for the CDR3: TGTGCCAGCAGCAAGGGACTCACGCCGACCACAAATGAGCAGTTCTTC.

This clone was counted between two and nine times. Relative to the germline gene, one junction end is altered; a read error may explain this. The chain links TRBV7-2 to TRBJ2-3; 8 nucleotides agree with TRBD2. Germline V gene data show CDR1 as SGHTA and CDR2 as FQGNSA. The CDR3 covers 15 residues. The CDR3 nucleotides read TGTGCCAGCAGTTTAGCCGGGGGGGGGTCAGATACGCAGTATTTT. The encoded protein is CASSLAGGGSDTQYF.

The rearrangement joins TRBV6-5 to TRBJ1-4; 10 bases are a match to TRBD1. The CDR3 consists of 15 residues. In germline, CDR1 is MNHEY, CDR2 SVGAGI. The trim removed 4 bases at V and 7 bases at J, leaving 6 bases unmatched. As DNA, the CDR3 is TGTGCCAGCAGTTGGGAGACAGGGGGCCCTGAAAAACTGTTTTTT. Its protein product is CASSWETGGPEKLFF.

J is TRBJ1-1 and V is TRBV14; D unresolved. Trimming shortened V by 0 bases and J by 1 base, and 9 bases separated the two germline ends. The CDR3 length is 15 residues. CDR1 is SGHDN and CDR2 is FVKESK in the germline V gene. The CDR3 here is CASSQEKRGNTEAFF. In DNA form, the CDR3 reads TGTGCCAGCAGCCAAGAGAAGCGGGGGAACACTGAAGCTTTCTTT.

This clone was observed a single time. CDR3 in DNA: TGTGCCAGCAGCTTAGGGGGAGGGGCTAGCGCCCCCAATGAGCAGTTCTTC. This encodes CASSLGGGASAPNEQFF. The J gene is TRBJ2-1, the V gene TRBV7-8, with 7 positions matching TRBD2. J was trimmed by 6 bases and V by 1 base; bases with no gene match: 12. This CDR3 has 17 amino acids. The germline CDR1 and CDR2 sequences are SGHVS and FQNEAQ.

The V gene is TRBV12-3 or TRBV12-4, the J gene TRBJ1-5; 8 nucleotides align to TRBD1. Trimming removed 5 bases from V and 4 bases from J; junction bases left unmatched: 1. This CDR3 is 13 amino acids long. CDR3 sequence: CASSGQGNQPQHF. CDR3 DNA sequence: TGTGCCAGCAGTGGACAGGGAAATCAGCCCCAGCATTTT.

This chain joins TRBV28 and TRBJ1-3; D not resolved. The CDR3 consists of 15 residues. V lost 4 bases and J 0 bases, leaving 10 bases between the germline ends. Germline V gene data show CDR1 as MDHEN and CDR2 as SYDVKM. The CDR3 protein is CASSSPPVSGNTIYF. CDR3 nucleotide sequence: TGTGCCAGCAGTTCCCCCCCCGTCTCTGGAAACACCATATATTTT. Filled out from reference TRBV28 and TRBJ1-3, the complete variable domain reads DVKVTQSSRYLVKRTGEKVFLECVQDMDHENMFWYRQDPGLGLRLIYFSYDVKMKEKGDIPEGYSVSREKKERFSLILESASTNQTSMYLCASSSPPVSGNTIYFGEGSWLTVV.

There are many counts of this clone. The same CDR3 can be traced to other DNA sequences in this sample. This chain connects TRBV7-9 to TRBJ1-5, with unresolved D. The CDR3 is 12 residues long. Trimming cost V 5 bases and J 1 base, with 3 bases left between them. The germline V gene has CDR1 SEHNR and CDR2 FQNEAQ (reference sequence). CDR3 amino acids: CASSPSNQPQHF. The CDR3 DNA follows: TGTGCCAGCAGCCCGAGCAATCAGCCCCAGCATTTT.

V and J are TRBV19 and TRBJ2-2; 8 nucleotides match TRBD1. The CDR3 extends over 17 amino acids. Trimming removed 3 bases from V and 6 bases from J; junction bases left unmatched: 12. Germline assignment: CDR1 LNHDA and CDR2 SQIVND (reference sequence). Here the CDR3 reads CASSMNLGTGRAGELFF. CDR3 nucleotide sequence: TGTGCCAGTAGTATGAATCTGGGGACAGGTCGGGCCGGGGAGCTGTTTTTT.

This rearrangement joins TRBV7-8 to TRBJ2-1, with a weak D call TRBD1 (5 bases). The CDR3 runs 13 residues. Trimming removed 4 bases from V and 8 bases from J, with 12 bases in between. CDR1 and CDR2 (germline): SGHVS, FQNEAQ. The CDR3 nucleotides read TGTGCCAGCAGCTCAGGGATAGAGGATGAGCAGTTCTTC. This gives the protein CASSSGIEDEQFF.

CDR3 nucleotides: TGTGCCAGCAGCGACGGCCCGAAGGGGGCGTCGGGGGCCAACGTCCTGACTTTC. As protein: CASSDGPKGASGANVLTF. The chain uses TRBV7-3 and TRBJ2-6, with 7 bases lining up with TRBD1. Germline lookup yields CDR1 SGHTA and CDR2 FQGTGA. The CDR3 consists of 18 residues. The J segment lost 4 bases and the V segment lost 5 bases, leaving 14 bases of the junction unmatched. Supplemented by reference TRBV7-3 and TRBJ2-6, the full variable domain reads GAGVSQTPSNKVTEKGKYVELRCDPISGHTALYWYRQSLGQGPEFLIYFQGTGAADDSGLPNDRFFAVRPEGSVSTLKIQRTERGDSAVYLCASSDGPKGASGANVLTFGAGSRLTVL.

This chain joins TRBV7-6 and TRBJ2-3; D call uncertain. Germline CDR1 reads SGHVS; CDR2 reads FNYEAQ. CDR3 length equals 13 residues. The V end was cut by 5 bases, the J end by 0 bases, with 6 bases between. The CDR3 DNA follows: TGTGCCAGCAGCCGAGCCAGCACAGATACGCAGTATTTT. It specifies CASSRASTDTQYF.

The CDR3 spells CASSYGQGLTYNEQFF. The CDR3 nucleotides are TGTGCCAGCAGCTACGGTCAGGGACTAACCTACAATGAGCAGTTCTTC. The chain recombines TRBV7-6 with TRBJ2-1; TRBD2 agrees at 7 bases. CDR3 length: 16 amino acids. V was clipped by 4 bases and J by 2 bases; unmatched bases: 8. Germline V gene data show CDR1 as SGHVS and CDR2 as FNYEAQ. Supplemented by reference TRBV7-6 and TRBJ2-1, the full variable domain reads GAGVSQSPRYKVTKRGQDVALRCDPISGHVSLYWYRQALGQGPEFLTYFNYEAQQDKSGLPNDRFSAERPEGSISTLTIQRTEQRDSAMYRCASSYGQGLTYNEQFFGPGTRLTVL.

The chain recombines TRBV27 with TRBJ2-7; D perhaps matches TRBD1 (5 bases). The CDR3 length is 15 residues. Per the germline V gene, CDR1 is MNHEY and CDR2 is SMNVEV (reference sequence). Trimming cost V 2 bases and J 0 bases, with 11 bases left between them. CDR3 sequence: CASSLKGWSSYEQYF. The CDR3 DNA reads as TGTGCCAGCAGTTTAAAGGGGTGGAGCTCCTACGAGCAGTACTTC.

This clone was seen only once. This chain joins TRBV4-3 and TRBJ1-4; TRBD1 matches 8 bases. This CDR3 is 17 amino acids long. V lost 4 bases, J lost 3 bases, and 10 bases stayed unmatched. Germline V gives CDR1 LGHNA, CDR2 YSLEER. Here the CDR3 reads CASSPQQGAGANEKLFF. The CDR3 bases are TGCGCCAGCAGCCCCCAGCAGGGGGCGGGGGCTAATGAAAAACTGTTTTTT.

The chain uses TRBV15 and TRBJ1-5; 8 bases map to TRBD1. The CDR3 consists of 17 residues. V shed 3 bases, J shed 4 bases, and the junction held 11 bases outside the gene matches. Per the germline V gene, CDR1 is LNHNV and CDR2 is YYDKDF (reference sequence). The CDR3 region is CATSREPRGTGNQPQHF. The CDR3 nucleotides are TGTGCCACCAGCAGGGAACCCAGAGGGACAGGTAATCAGCCCCAGCATTTT.

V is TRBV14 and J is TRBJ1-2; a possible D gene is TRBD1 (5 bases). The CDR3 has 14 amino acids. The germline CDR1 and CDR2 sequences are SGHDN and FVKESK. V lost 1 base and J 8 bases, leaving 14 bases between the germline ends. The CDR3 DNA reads TGTGCCAGCAGCCAAGTCAGGGCTCCTATGGGCTACACCTTC. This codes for CASSQVRAPMGYTF. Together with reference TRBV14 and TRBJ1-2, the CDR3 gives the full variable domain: EAGVTQFPSHSVIEKGQTVTLRCDPISGHDNLYWYRRVMGKEIKFLLHFVKESKQDESGMPNNRFLAERTGGTYSTLKVQPAELEDSGVYFCASSQVRAPMGYTFGSGTRLTVV.